A single TCR beta chain is shown here with its context. Its specificity is not known. One entry per CDR3 protein results from TCRdb running MiXCR on the reads. Of about half a million distinct CDR3 sequences listed, 30% to 40% are singletons. This sample stems from a study of T cell repertoires in cytomegalovirus infection. The wider study: Selection of CMV epitopes for the study included recently identified HLA-C-restricted and well-studied HLA-B-restricted ones. Study results and limitations: Dominating the ex vivo response were TCR beta clonotypes that were CMV-specific and HLA-C-restricted.

Germline V CDR1 and CDR2: MGHRA, YSYEKL. Unmatched junction bases numbered 8, after V lost 0 bases and J lost 0 bases. This CDR3 contains 18 residues. This clonotype was sampled from a human donor in good health (CMV status not recorded). Some clones in this sample may be carry-over from other donors' samples. Sequences were derived from cultured PBMCs, sampled from culture after CMV antigen stimulation. This chain joins TRBV4-1 and TRBJ2-3; TRBD2 aligns across 8 bases. The CDR3 DNA sequence: TGCGCCAGCAGCCAAGATGCCTCCCTAGCGGGTAGCACAGATACGCAGTATTTT. This encodes CASSQDASLAGSTDTQYF.